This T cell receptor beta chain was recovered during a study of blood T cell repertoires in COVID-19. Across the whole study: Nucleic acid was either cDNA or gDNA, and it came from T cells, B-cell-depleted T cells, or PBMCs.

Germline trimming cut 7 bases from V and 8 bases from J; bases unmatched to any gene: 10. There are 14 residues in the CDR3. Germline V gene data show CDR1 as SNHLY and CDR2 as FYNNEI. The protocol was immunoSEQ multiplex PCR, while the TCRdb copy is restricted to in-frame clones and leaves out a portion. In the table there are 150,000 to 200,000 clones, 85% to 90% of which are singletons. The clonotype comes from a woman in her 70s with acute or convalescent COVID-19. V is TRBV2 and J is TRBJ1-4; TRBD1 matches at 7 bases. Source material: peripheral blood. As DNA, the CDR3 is TGTGCCAGCAACGGGAGGGGGCCGGGAGAAAAACTGTTTTTT. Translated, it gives CASNGRGPGEKLFF.